This TCR beta chain was found in a study of T cell responses to AZD1222 COVID-19 vaccine. The CDR3 sequence is 14 residues long. The V gene lost 0 bases and the J gene lost 2 bases, with 8 bases spanning the gap. Germline V gives CDR1 SGHRS, CDR2 YFSETQ. The assay was immunoSEQ multiplex PCR, and TCRdb's table has in-frame clones only and misses some. This table has over 95,000 clones, roughly 90% appearing once. This sequence was found in an adult in good health. The source material was peripheral blood, sampled on day 0 of AZD1222 vaccination. This chain links TRBV5-1 with TRBJ1-1; D perhaps matches TRBD1 (6 bases). The CDR3: CASSLGTANTEAFF. CDR3 bases: TGCGCCAGCAGCTTGGGGACAGCTAACACTGAAGCTTTCTTT.